The entry below describes one TCR beta chain. Antigen unknown. It may be a read error: a sequence one base away is much more abundant. It was unsorted whole blood that yielded blood RNA, and germline DNA was also extracted. Donors were untreated and chronically infected with HBV. The data derive from a study of tumor-infiltrating lymphocytes in primary liver carcinoma. About the research overall: Samples produced roughly 3.5 to 7.5 million productive TCRbeta reads, comparable across tissue types. Broader study findings: Whereas tumor region pairs overlapped more, tumor-adjacent and tumor-blood pairs overlapped less.

Looked up from germline, CDR1 is MNHEY and CDR2 is SVGAGI. The CDR3 contains 14 residues. From 500 to 600 ng of total RNA, TCR beta-specific cDNA was reverse-transcribed using a constant-region primer. Three nested multiplex PCR rounds, a slightly modified ARM-PCR, produced the libraries for TCR beta. TRBV1-TRBV30 forward and Cbeta reverse primers drove the first two roughly 10-cycle rounds. TCRdb re-derived calls from the multiplex PCR reads in MiXCR, one entry per CDR3 protein. This sample has hundreds of thousands of distinct CDR3 sequences; 58% occur once, and the top ten carry approximately 15%.

The sample was peripheral blood. The chain carries TRBV6-5 and TRBJ2-1; D is perhaps TRBD1 (5 bases). This sequence originates from a woman between 25 and 40 years old with primary liver carcinoma and hepatitis B virus infection. This chain's CDR3 is CVSTNSRDYNEQFF. For the CDR3, the DNA is TGTGTCAGCACCAACAGCAGGGACTACAATGAGCAGTTCTTC.